This T cell receptor beta chain was found in a study of blood T cells in healthy people across ages. Per sample, at least 6 micrograms of total RNA were extracted. This clonotype appeared many times. Antigen: not known. Using a J-beta primer mix together with a sample-barcoded 5' primer, a second PCR was run for about 7 to 12 cycles. TCRdb fed the 5' RACE reads into MiXCR, producing one record per CDR3 protein. The sample lists 1.5 million to 1.8 million distinct CDR3 sequences; roughly 43% were seen once. The study, taken as a whole, reports: The study found TCR beta diversity correlated strongly with naive T cell percentage.

CDR1 SGDLS and CDR2 YYNGEE come from the germline V gene. The CDR3 spans 13 residues. V lost 1 base, J lost 6 bases, and 8 bases lay in between. The TCR originated in a woman younger than 30 in good health. This chain links TRBV9 with TRBJ2-1; possibly TRBD1 for D (5 bases). The sample consisted of blood. CDR3 sequence (DNA): TGTGCCAGCAGCGTAACAGGTTCCAATGAGCAGTTCTTC. Translation gives CASSVTGSNEQFF.